This TCR beta chain comes out of a study of blood T cell repertoires in COVID-19. Study summary: Spain, Italy and the United States supplied samples that represented acute and convalescent COVID-19. In each case, the material was cDNA or gDNA derived from T cells, B-cell-depleted T cells, or PBMCs.

The germline V and J ends were trimmed by 1 base and 7 bases, with 7 bases remaining between them. Germline V gives CDR1 SGHTA, CDR2 FQGNSA. This CDR3 comprises 12 residues. In the original analysis: For nucleated cells, counts were estimated from reference gene primer amplification. Produced via immunoSEQ multiplex PCR; TCRdb's table is partial and in-frame only. The V and J calls and clone size come from that table; D and trimming were worked out from the DNA. Altogether about 24,000 clones are present, around 87% being singletons, with the ten largest covering roughly 27%. The receptor's source is a human donor with active COVID-19. The donor label of this sample is uncertain. The sample was peripheral blood. This rearrangement joins TRBV7-2 to TRBJ1-2, with D tentatively TRBD1 (5 bases). The CDR3 bases are TGTGCCAGCAGCTTAGACCAGGGTGGCTACACCTTC. The encoded protein is CASSLDQGGYTF.